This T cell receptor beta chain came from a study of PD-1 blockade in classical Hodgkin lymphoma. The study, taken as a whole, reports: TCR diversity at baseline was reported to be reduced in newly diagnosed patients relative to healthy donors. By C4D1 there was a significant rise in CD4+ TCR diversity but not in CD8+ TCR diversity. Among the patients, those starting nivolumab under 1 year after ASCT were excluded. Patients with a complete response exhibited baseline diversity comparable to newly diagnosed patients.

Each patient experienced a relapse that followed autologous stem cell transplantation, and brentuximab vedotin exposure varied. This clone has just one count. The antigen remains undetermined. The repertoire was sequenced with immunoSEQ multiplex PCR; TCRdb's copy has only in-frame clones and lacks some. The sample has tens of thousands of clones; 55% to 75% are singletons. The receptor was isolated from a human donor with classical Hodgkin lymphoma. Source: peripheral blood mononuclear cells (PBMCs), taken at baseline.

CDR3 residues: CASSLLLNEKLFF. The DNA for the CDR3 is TGCGCCAGCAGCCTCCTCCTTAATGAAAAACTGTTTTTT. The chain carries TRBV4-1 and TRBJ1-4; D call uncertain. The CDR3 has 13 amino acids. Per germline, CDR1 MGHRA and CDR2 YSYEKL. Trimming cost V 4 bases and J 4 bases, with 7 bases left between them.